This TCR beta chain is drawn from a study of identical twins. Study results and limitations: Cross-sectional statistics underpinned the conclusions; the same donors were not followed.

This clonotype has at least ten counts. Its antigen is undetermined. A single record per CDR3 protein comes from TCRdb applying MiXCR to the 5' RACE reads. The data show around 370,000 distinct CDR3 sequences, with approximately 9.1% seen just once and about 8.1% held by the top ten. J gave up 7 bases and V 1 base, and 15 bases lay outside the gene matches. The germline V gene encodes CDR1 SGHNT and CDR2 YENEEA. The CDR3 is made up of 18 amino acids. Specimen: naive T cells sorted from blood. The TCR originated in a woman aged 45-65 years in good health. The chain uses TRBV11-3 and TRBJ2-1, with 8 bases matching TRBD2. CDR3 DNA: TGTGCCAGCAGCTTAGGGGGACCGGGACTAGAGGTTATTAATGAGCAGTTCTTC. Its protein is CASSLGGPGLEVINEQFF.